Shown below are 11 T cell receptor beta chains from a single sample sequenced in a study of CD8 T cells in ankylosing spondylitis (dated by TCRdb to 2015 to 2018). What the study reported, not specific to this receptor: Blood from ankylosing spondylitis patients appeared to be characterized by a TCR beta motif composed of about eight highly homologous amino acid variants.

Libraries were constructed by 5' RACE. Reads for this sample came from an Illumina HiSeq 2500. TCRdb reran the public reads through fastp at Q25 and MiXCR, keeping productive beta chains. Entries that share a CDR3 protein sequence are merged under the most common genes and DNA. The sample table contains approximately 440,000 distinct CDR3 sequences; only one count was recorded for 15% to 20% of them. Approximately 1% of the sample is taken by the ten largest. No antigen is known for these receptors. The specimen was blood, either unsorted or a sorted T cell fraction (not recorded which). These receptors originate from a male donor with ankylosing spondylitis.

V and J are TRBV4-1 and TRBJ2-3; 8 nucleotides match TRBD2. Germline V gene lookup returns CDR1 MGHRA and CDR2 YSYEKL. CDR3 length: 16 amino acids. Unmatched junction bases numbered 8, after V lost 1 base and J lost 5 bases. The CDR3 bases are TGCGCCAGCAGCCAAGGGTCGGGTAGCGGGGTAGATACGCAGTATTTT. Its translation: CASSQGSGSGVDTQYF.

This clonotype occurred a few times. The rearrangement links TRBV20-1 to TRBJ1-3; weak D call: TRBD1 (5 bases). The germline V gene encodes CDR1 DFQATT and CDR2 SNEGSKA (reference sequence). The ends were cut back, 6 bases at V and 0 bases at J, with 21 bases in the middle. CDR3 size: 17 residues. CDR3 nucleotides: TGCAGTGCCAGACAGCTGGATCCGGAGACCTCTGGAAACACCATATATTTT. Amino acid sequence: CSARQLDPETSGNTIYF.

The sample holds a few counts of this clonotype. The chain combines TRBV9 with TRBJ1-4, with D perhaps matching TRBD1 (5 bases). Germline CDR1 and CDR2: SGDLS and YYNGEE. The CDR3 is 14 residues long. The V end was cut by 3 bases, the J end by 8 bases, with 14 bases between. The CDR3 sequence: CASSGSKGKEKLFF. CDR3 DNA sequence: TGTGCCAGCAGCGGTAGCAAGGGGAAGGAAAAACTGTTTTTT. The full variable domain, with the rest looked up from reference TRBV9 and TRBJ1-4, is DSGVTQTPKHLITATGQRVTLRCSPRSGDLSVYWYQQSLDQGLQFLIQYYNGEERAKGNILERFSAQQFPDLHSELNLSSLELGDSALYFCASSGSKGKEKLFFGSGTQLSVL.

In this sample, this clonotype turned up many times. DNA of the CDR3: TGTGCCACCCAACAGACAGGACAGGGAGATACGCAGTATTTT. Translating gives CATQQTGQGDTQYF. V gene TRBV15 combines with J gene TRBJ2-3; TRBD1 matches 8 bases. Looked up from germline, CDR1 is LNHNV and CDR2 is YYDKDF (reference sequence). V dropped 8 bases and J dropped 5; count of bases not matched to a gene: 9. The length of the CDR3 is 14 residues.

In this sample, this clonotype turned up a few times. The V gene is TRBV29-1, the J gene TRBJ2-5; no firm D call. This CDR3 is 11 amino acids long. Trimming stripped 3 bases from V and 2 bases from J, with 4 bases between. Germline V CDR1 and CDR2: SQVTM, ANQGSEA. The CDR3 reads CSVDGQETQYF. CDR3 DNA sequence: TGCAGCGTTGACGGACAAGAGACCCAGTACTTC.

The V gene is TRBV14, the J gene TRBJ2-4; no clear D. The CDR3 loop spans 12 amino acids. V shed 8 bases and J shed 9 bases, with 14 bases lying between them. The germline CDR1 and CDR2 sequences are SGHDN and FVKESK. The CDR3 spells CASQVGFGIQYF. The CDR3 nucleotides read TGTGCCAGCCAAGTCGGGTTCGGCATTCAGTACTTC.

This clonotype was seen just once. The chain is built from TRBV20-1 and TRBJ1-6; the match to TRBD1 covers 7 bases. The ends lost 0 bases at V and 7 bases at J; junction bases unmatched: 9. The V gene's germline CDR1 is DFQATT and CDR2 SNEGSKA (reference sequence). This CDR3 is built from 16 residues. CDR3 amino acids: CSAREEGGQKNSPLHF. The DNA for the CDR3 is TGCAGTGCTAGAGAGGAGGGGGGACAGAAGAATTCACCCCTCCACTTT.

Only a few counts were recorded for this clonotype. The chain uses TRBV4-1 and TRBJ2-7; 8 positions agree with TRBD2. The germline CDR1 and CDR2 sequences are MGHRA and YSYEKL. The CDR3 spans 16 residues. V was pared by 6 bases and J by 3 bases, with 13 bases of the junction left unmatched. CDR3 DNA: TGCGCCAGCAGTTTAAGGGATTCCCGGGAGGGCTACGAGCAGTACTTC. Its protein product is CASSLRDSREGYEQYF.

In regard to this clonotype: A junction end diverges from the germline sequence, so it may reflect a read error. V gene TRBV19 combines with J gene TRBJ2-5; TRBD2 agrees at 10 bases. This CDR3 region has 15 residues. CDR1 LNHDA and CDR2 SQIVND come from the germline V gene (reference sequence). CDR3 in amino acids: CASRPSGSPKESQYF. DNA for the CDR3: TGTGCCAGTAGACCTAGCGGGAGTCCCAAAGAGTCCCAGTACTTC.

This clonotype was detected once. This rearrangement joins TRBV20-1 to TRBJ2-7; tentatively, D is TRBD1 (5 bases). Trimming took off 1 base at V and 5 bases at J, with 9 bases between the two ends. CDR1 and CDR2 (germline): DFQATT, SNEGSKA (reference sequence). The CDR3 runs 12 residues. CDR3 nucleotide sequence: TGCAGTGCTAGAGTACAAGGGGACGAGCAGTACTTC. As protein: CSARVQGDEQYF.

CDR3 DNA sequence: TGTGCCAGCAAAGAGCACAGGTTAACAGATACGCAGTATTTT. Residues: CASKEHRLTDTQYF. The V and J genes are TRBV2 and TRBJ2-3, with TRBD1 as a possible D gene (5 bases). Trimming took off 7 bases at V and 3 bases at J, with 14 bases between the two ends. There are 14 residues in the CDR3. The germline V gene encodes CDR1 SNHLY and CDR2 FYNNEI.